The 15 T cell receptor beta chains in this list originate from one sample, sequenced in a study of metastatic and nonmetastatic thyroid tumors. Each patient went into thyroid surgery without having received any treatment. TCRdb re-called the PCR reads with MiXCR. This sample has 25,000 to 40,000 clones, with over 15% found just once. The source material was blood. The source is a female donor with papillary thyroid cancer or a benign thyroid nodule (not recorded which). Some clones in this sample may be carry-over from other donors' samples.

About this clone itself: At one end, the junction sequence differs from germline, possibly due to a read error. This CDR3 reads CASSQGPTGPGELLF. CDR3 sequence (DNA): TGCGCCAGCAGCCAAGGTCCAACGGGACCCGGTGAGCTGCTTTTT. The chain links TRBV4-1 to TRBJ2-2; either TRBD1 or TRBD2 may supply D (5 bases each). The germline CDR1 and CDR2 sequences are MGHRA and YSYEKL. The CDR3 sequence is 15 residues long.

This clone was seen ten or more times. The V and J genes are TRBV29-1 and TRBJ2-7, with 7 bases identical to TRBD2. The V gene's germline CDR1 is SQVTM and CDR2 ANQGSEA. The CDR3 contains 15 residues. Trimming at V came to 3 bases and at J to 4 bases, leaving 12 bases not matched to a gene. This CDR3 is CSVDMGEGRVYEQYF. The CDR3 nucleotides are TGCAGCGTTGATATGGGGGAGGGCCGGGTTTACGAGCAGTACTTC.

This clone appeared many times. The chain is built from TRBV19 and TRBJ1-2, with D maybe TRBD1 (6 bases). CDR1 and CDR2 (germline): LNHDA, SQIVND (reference sequence). V was trimmed by 3 bases and J by 2 bases, leaving 16 bases between them. The CDR3 has 16 residues. The CDR3 sequence is CASSIRSGAANYGYTF. CDR3 DNA: TGTGCCAGTAGTATCCGATCGGGGGCGGCGAACTATGGCTACACCTTC.

This clone is medium-sized in the sample. The chain combines TRBV6-1 with TRBJ2-7; TRBD1 aligns across 8 bases. The V segment lost 5 bases and the J segment 4 bases; nucleotides outside the gene matches: 7. CDR1 MNHNS and CDR2 SASEGT come from the germline V gene. The CDR3 runs 14 residues. The CDR3 nucleotides read TGTGCCAGCAGTTGGGGCCAGGGGGCTTACGAGCAGTACTTC. Translating gives CASSWGQGAYEQYF.

The table lists this clone with many counts. The chain uses TRBV10-1 and TRBJ1-1; D ambiguous. Per the germline V gene, CDR1 is WNHNN and CDR2 is SYGVQD (reference sequence). The CDR3 contains 15 residues. V lost 0 bases, J lost 4 bases, and 12 bases lay in between. The CDR3 bases are TGCGCCAGCAGTGAGTCTTCGGACTGGGGCACTGAAGCTTTCTTT. This translates into CASSESSDWGTEAFF.

This clone has ten or more counts. V usage is TRBV5-1 and J usage is TRBJ2-1; 9 bases line up with TRBD2. After removal of 4 bases from V and 1 base from J, the junction contained 9 bases not matched to a gene. The CDR3 totals 17 residues. Germline CDR1 SGHRS, CDR2 YFSETQ. The CDR3 sequence is CASSPRKAGGSYNEQFF. CDR3 sequence (DNA): TGCGCCAGCAGCCCCCGGAAAGCGGGGGGTTCCTACAATGAGCAGTTCTTC.

Regarding this clone: A much larger clone lies one base from this, so it may be a read error. This CDR3 is also generated by other DNA sequences in the sample. The V gene is TRBV5-6, the J gene TRBJ1-2; 9 positions agree with TRBD1. The germline V gene has CDR1 SGHDT and CDR2 YYEEEE. The CDR3 contains 15 residues. CDR3 amino acids: CASSLPTGGGYGYTF. As DNA, the CDR3 is TGTGCCAGTAGCTTACCGACAGGGGGAGGCTATGGCTACACCTTC.

The chain has TRBV28 and TRBJ2-6, with a possible D match to TRBD1 (5 bases). Trimming shortened V by 7 bases and J by 5 bases, and 15 bases separated the two germline ends. The CDR3 consists of 15 residues. Per germline, CDR1 MDHEN and CDR2 SYDVKM. The CDR3 reads CASISGGARANVLTF. In nucleotides, the CDR3 is TGTGCCAGCATCTCAGGTGGGGCTAGGGCCAACGTCCTGACTTTC.

The V gene is TRBV5-8, the J gene TRBJ2-7; D might be TRBD2 (5 bases). V was clipped by 2 bases and J by 0 bases, with 9 bases between them. Looked up from germline, CDR1 is SGHTS and CDR2 is YDEGEE. This CDR3 contains 14 residues. Here the CDR3 reads CASSFIGSSYEQYF. CDR3 bases: TGTGCCAGCAGCTTTATAGGGAGCTCCTACGAGCAGTACTTC.

This clone was counted many times. V is TRBV19 and J is TRBJ2-1, with 8 bases lining up with TRBD1. The CDR3 is 15 residues long. With 5 bases clipped from V and 1 base from J, the junction kept 4 bases outside the gene matches. The germline V gene has CDR1 LNHDA and CDR2 SQIVND (reference sequence). DNA of the CDR3: TGTGCCAGTAGTGACGGACAGGGTTCCTACAATGAGCAGTTCTTC. Protein sequence: CASSDGQGSYNEQFF.

Concerning this clone: A read error is possible here, since a much larger clone lies one base away. The chain recombines TRBV7-3 with TRBJ2-5; D is unresolved. The CDR3 has 14 amino acids. The V gene lost 7 bases and the J gene lost 5 bases, with 17 bases spanning the gap. Germline CDR1 reads SGHTA; CDR2 reads FQGTGA. CDR3 DNA sequence: TGTGCCAGCATCCGAGGTGGCCTGGGCGAGACCCAGTACTTC. As protein: CASIRGGLGETQYF.

V gene TRBV5-1 combines with J gene TRBJ1-5; D unclear. Trimming stripped 4 bases from V and 1 base from J, with 18 bases between. CDR1 and CDR2 from the germline V gene are SGHRS and YFSETQ. This CDR3 contains 17 residues. DNA for the CDR3: TGCGCCAGCAGCATCCTGGACCCTCTCGGGAGCAATCAGCCCCAGCATTTT. Translation: CASSILDPLGSNQPQHF.

This clone was counted at least ten times. This rearrangement joins TRBV6-2 or TRBV6-3 to TRBJ2-5; D remains unclear. V was pared by 1 base and J by 2 bases, with 2 bases between. Germline V CDR1 and CDR2: MNHEY, SVGEGT. The CDR3 length is 12 residues. This CDR3 is CASSYFQETQYF. The CDR3 nucleotides read TGTGCCAGCAGTTACTTTCAAGAGACCCAGTACTTC.

There are many counts of this clone. Compared with germline, one end of the junction differs, possibly owing to a read error. The rearrangement uses TRBV2 and TRBJ1-4; 7 bases line up with TRBD1. This CDR3 has 21 amino acids. Germline values: CDR1 SNHLY, CDR2 FYNNEI. As DNA, the CDR3 is TGTGCCAGCTGTGAGAACCTGTATGAGGTCAACACGACAGGGTATAATGAAAAACTGTTTTTT. Encoded protein: CASCENLYEVNTTGYNEKLFF.

The chain combines TRBV18 with TRBJ1-3, with TRBD1 identical over 7 bases. The CDR3 runs 14 residues. Trimming at V came to 6 bases and at J to 8 bases, leaving 10 bases not matched to a gene. The germline V gene has CDR1 KGHSH and CDR2 LQKENI. The CDR3 protein is CASSLQGGKDTIYF. The CDR3, as DNA: TGTGCCAGCTCCCTCCAGGGGGGAAAGGACACCATATATTTT. The full variable domain, with the rest looked up from reference TRBV18 and TRBJ1-3, is NAGVMQNPRHLVRRRGQEARLRCSPMKGHSHVYWYRQLPEEGLKFMVYLQKENIIDESGMPKERFSAEFPKEGPSILRIQQVVRGDSAAYFCASSLQGGKDTIYFGEGSWLTVV.